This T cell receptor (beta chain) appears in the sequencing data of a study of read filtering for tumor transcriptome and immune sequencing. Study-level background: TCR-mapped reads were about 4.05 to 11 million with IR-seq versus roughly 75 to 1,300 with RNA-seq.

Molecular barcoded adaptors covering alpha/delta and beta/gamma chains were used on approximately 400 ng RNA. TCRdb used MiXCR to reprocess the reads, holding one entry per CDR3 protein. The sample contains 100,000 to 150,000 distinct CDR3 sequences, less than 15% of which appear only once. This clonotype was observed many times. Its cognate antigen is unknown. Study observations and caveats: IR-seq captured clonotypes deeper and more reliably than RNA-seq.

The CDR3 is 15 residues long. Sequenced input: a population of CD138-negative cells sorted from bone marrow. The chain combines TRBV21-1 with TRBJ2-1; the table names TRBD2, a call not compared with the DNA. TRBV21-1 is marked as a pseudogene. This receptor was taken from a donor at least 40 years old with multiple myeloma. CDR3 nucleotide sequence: TGTGCCAGCAGCAAAGGACCAGCGGGTTACAATGAGCAGTTCTTC. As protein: CASSKGPAGYNEQFF.